Following are 30 T cell receptor beta chains from one sample sequenced in a study of T cell responses to AZD1222 COVID-19 vaccine. Here immunoSEQ multiplex PCR was the method, and the copy in TCRdb shows in-frame clones only, minus some. The sample has 140,000 to 150,000 clones, about nine tenths seen once; the top ten hold approximately 3.8%. The material sequenced was peripheral blood, taken 28 days after the second AZD1222 dose. The receptor set was obtained from an adult who received the AZD1222 COVID-19 vaccine.

This clone was picked up a small number of times. The chain combines TRBV6-5 with TRBJ2-5; 7 bases line up with TRBD2. The V and J ends lost 6 bases and 2 bases, in that order; junction bases with no gene match: 3. Germline CDR1 MNHEY, CDR2 SVGAGI. This CDR3 has 13 residues. The CDR3 region is CASRVGGQETQYF. CDR3 DNA sequence: TGTGCCAGCAGGGTGGGAGGGCAAGAGACCCAGTACTTC.

The rearrangement uses TRBV6-5 and TRBJ1-6; no clear D. This CDR3 is 13 amino acids long. Looked up from germline, CDR1 is MNHEY and CDR2 is SVGAGI. Trimming removed 9 bases from V and 8 bases from J, with 14 bases in between. Written as DNA, the CDR3 is TGTGCCAGTACCCGACCATATGATTCACCCCTCCACTTT. Residues: CASTRPYDSPLHF.

V usage is TRBV11-2 and J usage is TRBJ2-1; D is undetermined. Germline CDR1 reads SGHAT; CDR2 reads FQNNGV. The V end lost 4 bases, the J end lost 0 bases, and 4 bases lay between the germline ends. The CDR3 is made up of 13 amino acids. The CDR3 nucleotides are TGTGCCAGCAGCTCAGACTCCTACAATGAGCAGTTCTTC. Amino acids: CASSSDSYNEQFF. Looking up the rest from reference TRBV11-2 and TRBJ2-1 gives the full variable domain: EAGVAQSPRYKIIEKRQSVAFWCNPISGHATLYWYQQILGQGPKLLIQFQNNGVVDDSQLPKDRFSAERLKGVDSTLKIQPAKLEDSAVYLCASSSDSYNEQFFGPGTRLTVL.

V is TRBV5-8 and J is TRBJ2-4; D is unclear. CDR1 and CDR2 (germline): SGHTS, YDEGEE. V lost 4 bases to trimming and J lost 6 bases, with 23 bases between them. This CDR3 comprises 17 residues. The CDR3 spells CASSRWARAFDGNIQYF. CDR3 sequence (DNA): TGTGCCAGCAGCCGTTGGGCCCGGGCTTTTGATGGAAACATTCAGTACTTC. The variable domain in full, with the rest retrieved from reference TRBV5-8 and TRBJ2-4, is EAGVTQSPTHLIKTRGQQATLRCSPISGHTSVYWYQQALGLGLQFLLWYDEGEERNRGNFPPRFSGRQFPNYSSELNVNALELEDSALYLCASSRWARAFDGNIQYFGAGTRLSVL.

Remarks on this clone: The germline gene is not matched at one end of the junction; a read error may be the cause. The chain carries TRBV27 and TRBJ1-5; D remains ambiguous. Germline CDR1 reads MNHEY; CDR2 reads SMNVEV (reference sequence). The CDR3 sequence is 13 residues long. In nucleotides, the CDR3 is TGTGCCAGCAGTTTATCCGTTAATCTGCCCCAGCATTTT. Protein product: CASSLSVNLPQHF.

The chain employs TRBV5-1 and TRBJ1-5; D ambiguous. Germline assignment: CDR1 SGHRS and CDR2 YFSETQ. This CDR3 contains 14 residues. Trimming stripped 4 bases from V and 4 bases from J, with 12 bases between. CDR3 in DNA: TGCGCCAGCAGCCCGGACGGCGGGAATCAGCCCCAGCATTTT. It is translated as CASSPDGGNQPQHF.

This clone was seen only once. The chain links TRBV6-1 to TRBJ2-4; the D is unclear. CDR3 length: 13 amino acids. V lost 7 bases and J 5 bases, leaving 12 bases between the germline ends. Looked up from germline, CDR1 is MNHNS and CDR2 is SASEGT. The CDR3 DNA follows: TGTGCCAGCACCTTTATAGGGCAAAACATTCAGTACTTC. It is translated as CASTFIGQNIQYF.

The J gene is TRBJ2-5, the V gene TRBV5-1, with D maybe TRBD2 (5 bases). Trimming cost V 4 bases and J 4 bases, with 20 bases left between them. CDR3 length: 16 amino acids. CDR1 and CDR2 from the germline V gene are SGHRS and YFSETQ. The chain's CDR3 is CASSPRRTPEGETQYF. The CDR3 DNA follows: TGCGCCAGCAGCCCGAGGCGGACTCCCGAGGGAGAGACCCAGTACTTC.

The V gene is TRBV20-1, the J gene TRBJ2-7; the D is unclear. Germline V gene data show CDR1 as DFQATT and CDR2 as SNEGSKA (reference sequence). Trimming removed 6 bases at V and 5 bases at J, with 11 bases between. The length of the CDR3 is 11 residues. CDR3 DNA: TGCAGTGCCGCTTCGAGGCACGAGCAGTACTTC. It specifies CSAASRHEQYF.

The chain uses TRBV19 and TRBJ1-2; the D gene is possibly TRBD1 (6 bases). CDR1 is LNHDA and CDR2 is SQIVND in the germline V gene (reference sequence). The CDR3 covers 15 residues. The germline V and J ends were trimmed by 5 bases and 0 bases, with 13 bases remaining between them. The CDR3 spells CASSEQGPANYGYTF. The CDR3 nucleotides read TGTGCCAGTAGTGAACAGGGACCTGCTAACTATGGCTACACCTTC.

The V and J genes are TRBV19 and TRBJ1-1, with D unresolved. In germline, CDR1 is LNHDA, CDR2 SQIVND (reference sequence). The ends were cut back, 5 bases at V and 0 bases at J, with 7 bases in the middle. CDR3 length: 13 residues. CDR3 protein: CASSQQMNTEAFF. In nucleotides, the CDR3 is TGTGCCAGTAGTCAACAGATGAACACTGAAGCTTTCTTT.

About this clone itself: This sample includes further DNA sequences coding for the same CDR3. This chain connects TRBV19 to TRBJ1-1; weak D call: TRBD1 (6 bases). The CDR3 sequence is 13 residues long. The germline gives CDR1 LNHDA, CDR2 SQIVND (reference sequence). Between the trimmed V and J ends, which lost 5 bases and 3 bases, there was a span of 10 bases. The chain's CDR3 is CASSGTRDTEAFF. Here the CDR3 DNA reads TGTGCCAGTAGTGGGACACGGGACACTGAAGCTTTCTTT.

The chain carries TRBV27 and TRBJ2-2; either TRBD1 or TRBD2 may fit D (6 bases each). Germline assignment: CDR1 MNHEY and CDR2 SMNVEV (reference sequence). This CDR3 is 17 amino acids long. Between the trimmed V and J ends, which lost 4 bases and 2 bases, there was a span of 17 bases. The CDR3 DNA reads TGTGCCAGCAGTTCCTACCCCAGGGGAGGAAACACCGGGGAGCTGTTTTTT. Translating gives CASSSYPRGGNTGELFF.

The chain employs TRBV27 and TRBJ2-1; 9 bases fit TRBD2. V trimming: 6 bases; J trimming: 8 bases; junction bases outside the gene matches: 11. The CDR3 is 15 residues long. Germline values: CDR1 MNHEY, CDR2 SMNVEV (reference sequence). The CDR3 bases are TGTGCCAGCAGCCGAAGGGGGACTAGCAGCGATGAGCAGTTCTTC. It specifies CASSRRGTSSDEQFF.

V is TRBV7-9 and J is TRBJ2-2, with D maybe TRBD1 (6 bases). CDR3 length equals 14 residues. Germline V gene sequence: CDR1 SEHNR, CDR2 FQNEAQ (reference sequence). Trimming stripped 5 bases from V and 7 bases from J, with 14 bases between. The CDR3 region has the DNA TGTGCCAGCAGCACCGTACAGGGTAACGGGGAGCTGTTTTTT. The encoded protein is CASSTVQGNGELFF. Filled out from reference TRBV7-9 and TRBJ2-2, the complete variable domain reads DTGVSQNPRHKITKRGQNVTFRCDPISEHNRLYWYRQTLGQGPEFLTYFQNEAQLEKSRLLSDRFSAERPKGSFSTLEIQRTEQGDSAMYLCASSTVQGNGELFFGEGSRLTVL.

The chain carries TRBV5-5 and TRBJ2-7, with 11 bases matching TRBD2. V shed 3 bases and J 3 bases; nucleotides not matched to a gene: 8. CDR1 and CDR2 from the germline V gene are SGHKS and YYEKEE (reference sequence). The CDR3 runs 16 residues. The CDR3 loop reads CASSSRLAGTNYEQYF. CDR3 in DNA: TGTGCCAGCAGCTCCAGACTAGCGGGGACCAACTACGAGCAGTACTTC.

V and J are TRBV25-1 and TRBJ1-5, with a possible D match to TRBD1 (5 bases). In germline, CDR1 is MGHDK, CDR2 SYGVNS. V was clipped by 2 bases and J by 7 bases, with 15 bases between them. The length of the CDR3 is 15 residues. The CDR3 DNA follows: TGTGCCAGCAGTGAACAAGGGGCCGGCCTACAGCCCCAGCATTTT. This sequence encodes CASSEQGAGLQPQHF.

The chain employs TRBV5-1 and TRBJ2-7; D might be TRBD1 or TRBD2, each matching 5 bases. The germline V gene encodes CDR1 SGHRS and CDR2 YFSETQ. V lost 1 base, J lost 6 bases, and 11 bases lay in between. The CDR3 has 13 residues. CDR3 coding DNA: TGCGCCAGCAGCTTGTCCGGGGCTTCCGAGCAGTACTTC. It is translated as CASSLSGASEQYF.

The chain joins TRBV25-1 to TRBJ2-1; 7 bases agree with TRBD2. The CDR3 covers 15 residues. Germline CDR1 is MGHDK and CDR2 is SYGVNS. With 1 base clipped from V and 7 bases from J, the junction kept 7 bases outside the gene matches. In DNA form, the CDR3 reads TGTGCCAGCAGTGAATCTAGCGGTGGTTTAAATGAGCAGTTCTTC. Encoded protein: CASSESSGGLNEQFF.

The V call is TRBV2, the J call TRBJ1-1; TRBD1 might be the D (5 bases). This CDR3 is 14 amino acids long. Germline assignment: CDR1 SNHLY and CDR2 FYNNEI. V lost 2 bases and J 0 bases, leaving 7 bases between the germline ends. The CDR3 loop reads CASSERGLNTEAFF. Written as DNA, the CDR3 is TGTGCCAGCAGTGAAAGGGGTTTGAACACTGAAGCTTTCTTT.

J is TRBJ1-1 and V is TRBV16, with D possibly matching TRBD1 (5 bases). The V gene lost 1 base and the J gene lost 8 bases, with 14 bases spanning the gap. This CDR3 contains 14 residues. Germline V gene data show CDR1 as KGHSY and CDR2 as FQNENV. The chain's CDR3 is CASSQLGGTVEAFF. CDR3 DNA: TGTGCCAGCAGCCAATTGGGGGGGACGGTAGAAGCTTTCTTT.

This chain uses TRBV14 with TRBJ2-3; 14 bases fit TRBD2. This CDR3 contains 19 residues. V lost 1 base to trimming and J lost 2 bases; unmatched junction nucleotides: 8. CDR1 is SGHDN, CDR2 FVKESK, per germline. CDR3 loop: CASSQAGTSGRLYTDTQYF. Here the CDR3 DNA reads TGTGCCAGCAGCCAAGCCGGGACTAGCGGGAGACTTTACACAGATACGCAGTATTTT.

The CDR3 nucleotides are TGTGCCAGCGGGGACAGGGTTTCCTTCTCCTACGAGCAGTACTTC. This gives the protein CASGDRVSFSYEQYF. This chain uses TRBV2 with TRBJ2-7; the match to TRBD1 covers 9 bases. V was pared by 8 bases and J by 0 bases, with 8 bases of the junction left unmatched. Germline CDR1 is SNHLY and CDR2 is FYNNEI. The CDR3 totals 15 residues.

CDR3 bases: TGTGCCACCAGTGGGGGACAGGAGAACACTGAAGCTTTCTTT. This codes for CATSGGQENTEAFF. This chain connects TRBV24-1 to TRBJ1-1, with TRBD1 matching over 8 bases. Germline V gives CDR1 KGHDR, CDR2 SFDVKD. V lost 5 bases to trimming and J lost 1 base; unmatched junction nucleotides: 2. This CDR3 has 14 residues.

The chain uses TRBV11-3 and TRBJ2-7; no clear D gene. Germline CDR1 SGHNT, CDR2 YENEEA. The CDR3 consists of 13 residues. V was pared by 1 base and J by 3 bases, with 7 bases between. CDR3 loop: CASSLAPVYEQYF. The CDR3 DNA is TGTGCCAGCAGCTTAGCCCCGGTCTACGAGCAGTACTTC.

The chain employs TRBV5-4 and TRBJ2-5; 11 positions agree with TRBD2. Trimming cost V 0 bases and J 0 bases; bases outside gene matches: 7. The CDR3 contains 18 residues. CDR1 and CDR2 from the germline V gene are SGHNT and YYREEE (reference sequence). In nucleotides, the CDR3 is TGTGCCAGCAGCTTGGCGTCTAGCGGGGGGTCGTACCAAGAGACCCAGTACTTC. This gives the protein CASSLASSGGSYQETQYF.

The rearrangement links TRBV19 to TRBJ1-5, with unresolved D. Germline V gives CDR1 LNHDA, CDR2 SQIVND (reference sequence). V shed 1 base and J shed 2 bases, with 6 bases lying between them. The CDR3 is made up of 14 amino acids. The CDR3: CASSIVTGNQPQHF. As DNA, the CDR3 is TGTGCCAGTAGTATAGTAACAGGCAATCAGCCCCAGCATTTT.

This clone was counted a few times. The chain recombines TRBV19 with TRBJ1-5, with D tentatively TRBD1 (5 bases). Germline CDR1 reads LNHDA; CDR2 reads SQIVND (reference sequence). Trimming took off 6 bases at V and 2 bases at J, with 17 bases between the two ends. The CDR3 runs 16 residues. The CDR3 DNA sequence: TGTGCCAGTAGGACCGAAGTTCGGGGGGGCAATCAGCCCCAGCATTTT. Amino acids: CASRTEVRGGNQPQHF.

The CDR3 spells CASRSLETGTKNIQYF. The CDR3 DNA sequence: TGTGCCAGCAGAAGTCTTGAAACTGGGACCAAAAACATTCAGTACTTC. The chain has TRBV27 and TRBJ2-4; D is unclear. Germline assignment: CDR1 MNHEY and CDR2 SMNVEV (reference sequence). CDR3 size: 16 residues. Trimming cost V 6 bases and J 2 bases, with 17 bases left between them.

V usage is TRBV10-3 and J usage is TRBJ2-7, with D possibly being TRBD2 (7 bases). CDR3 length: 15 amino acids. Trimming pared 11 bases from V and 5 bases from J, leaving 25 bases between. CDR1 is ENHRY, CDR2 SYGVKD, per germline. The CDR3 loop reads CAARDRGAGIDEQYF. For the CDR3, the DNA is TGTGCCGCCAGGGATCGGGGGGCAGGGATTGACGAGCAGTACTTC.